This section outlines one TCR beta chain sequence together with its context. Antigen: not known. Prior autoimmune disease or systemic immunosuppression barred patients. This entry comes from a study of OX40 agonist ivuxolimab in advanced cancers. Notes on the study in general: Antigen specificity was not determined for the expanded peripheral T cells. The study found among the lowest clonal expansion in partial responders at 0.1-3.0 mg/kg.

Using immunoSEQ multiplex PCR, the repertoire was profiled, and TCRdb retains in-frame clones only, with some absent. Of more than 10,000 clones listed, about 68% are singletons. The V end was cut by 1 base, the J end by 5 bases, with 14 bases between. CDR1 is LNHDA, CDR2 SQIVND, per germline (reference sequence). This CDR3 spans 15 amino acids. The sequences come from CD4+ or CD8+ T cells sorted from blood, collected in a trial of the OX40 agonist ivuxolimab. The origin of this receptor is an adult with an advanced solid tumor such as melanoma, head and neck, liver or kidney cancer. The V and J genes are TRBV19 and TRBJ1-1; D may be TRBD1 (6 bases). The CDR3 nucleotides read TGTGCCAGTAGTATAGGAGGGGGTTATGTTACTGAAGCTTTCTTT. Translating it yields CASSIGGGYVTEAFF.